The 4 T cell receptor beta chains given below trace back to one sample, sequenced in a study of shared clonotypes between healthy human individuals. The protocol was immunoSEQ multiplex PCR, while the TCRdb copy is restricted to in-frame clones and leaves out a portion. The sample yields millions of clones, roughly 94% seen once. CD45RO-negative, CCR7-selected cells formed the naive CD8 fraction, which excluded terminally differentiated effector memory CD45RA+ cells. The sequenced sample consisted of naive CD8+ T cells sorted from blood. Receptors originate from a man aged 18 to 29 in good health.

The gene calls are TRBV18 and TRBJ2-7; 12 positions match TRBD1. J was trimmed by 7 bases and V by 5 bases; bases with no gene match: 9. Germline V gene lookup returns CDR1 KGHSH and CDR2 LQKENI. CDR3 length equals 15 residues. CDR3 bases: TGTGCCAGCTCAGCCCGGGACAGGGGGCTGTGGGAGCAGTACTTC. Translating gives CASSARDRGLWEQYF.

The J gene is TRBJ2-1, the V gene TRBV11-2, with 12 bases lining up with TRBD2. CDR1 and CDR2 (germline): SGHAT, FQNNGV. This CDR3 contains 15 residues. V lost 2 bases, J lost 8 bases, and 4 bases stayed unmatched. CDR3 in amino acids: CASSLLAGGPYEQFF. In nucleotides, the CDR3 is TGTGCCAGCAGCTTACTAGCGGGGGGGCCGTATGAGCAGTTCTTC. The variable domain in full, with the rest retrieved from reference TRBV11-2 and TRBJ2-1, is EAGVAQSPRYKIIEKRQSVAFWCNPISGHATLYWYQQILGQGPKLLIQFQNNGVVDDSQLPKDRFSAERLKGVDSTLKIQPAKLEDSAVYLCASSLLAGGPYEQFFGPGTRLTVL.

CDR3 in amino acids: CASSLSWAGELFF. The CDR3 DNA is TGTGCCAGCAGCTTGTCATGGGCCGGGGAGCTGTTTTTT. The chain carries TRBV5-6 and TRBJ2-2; D is undetermined. Trimming stripped 1 base from V and 6 bases from J, with 7 bases between. This CDR3 comprises 13 residues. Germline-derived CDR1 and CDR2 are SGHDT and YYEEEE.

The rearrangement links TRBV28 to TRBJ2-7; D could derive from TRBD1 or TRBD2 (5 bases each). Deletions cut 5 bases from V and 4 bases from J, with 18 bases between. Germline CDR1 MDHEN, CDR2 SYDVKM. This CDR3 region has 15 residues. The CDR3 here is CASSPPEGSVYEQYF. The CDR3 DNA sequence: TGTGCCAGCAGTCCACCTGAGGGGTCCGTTTACGAGCAGTACTTC. Full variable domain (missing parts from reference TRBV28 and TRBJ2-7): DVKVTQSSRYLVKRTGEKVFLECVQDMDHENMFWYRQDPGLGLRLIYFSYDVKMKEKGDIPEGYSVSREKKERFSLILESASTNQTSMYLCASSPPEGSVYEQYFGPGTRLTVT.